This T cell receptor beta chain emerged from a study of blood T cell repertoires in COVID-19. Study information: Material from acute and convalescent COVID-19 was sourced from the United States, Italy and Spain. From T cells, B-cell-depleted T cells, or PBMCs came the material, which was cDNA or gDNA.

As originally analysed: From reference gene primer amplification, estimates of nucleated cell counts were derived. Measured with immunoSEQ multiplex PCR; TCRdb has only the in-frame clones, and not every one. V and J calls and clone size come straight from that table; D and trimming were deduced from the DNA. The sample includes 25,000 to 35,000 clones, nearly 85% of them seen just once. The sample comprised peripheral blood. The TCR comes from a man between 65 and 80 years old with active COVID-19.

As DNA, the CDR3 is TGCGCCAGCAGCTTGGTAGGGGGCTACGAGCAGTACTTC. Translated: CASSLVGGYEQYF. The J gene is TRBJ2-7, the V gene TRBV5-1; TRBD1 is a possible D gene (6 bases). The V gene lost 0 bases and the J gene lost 3 bases, with 7 bases spanning the gap. Germline CDR1 SGHRS, CDR2 YFSETQ. This CDR3 region has 13 residues.